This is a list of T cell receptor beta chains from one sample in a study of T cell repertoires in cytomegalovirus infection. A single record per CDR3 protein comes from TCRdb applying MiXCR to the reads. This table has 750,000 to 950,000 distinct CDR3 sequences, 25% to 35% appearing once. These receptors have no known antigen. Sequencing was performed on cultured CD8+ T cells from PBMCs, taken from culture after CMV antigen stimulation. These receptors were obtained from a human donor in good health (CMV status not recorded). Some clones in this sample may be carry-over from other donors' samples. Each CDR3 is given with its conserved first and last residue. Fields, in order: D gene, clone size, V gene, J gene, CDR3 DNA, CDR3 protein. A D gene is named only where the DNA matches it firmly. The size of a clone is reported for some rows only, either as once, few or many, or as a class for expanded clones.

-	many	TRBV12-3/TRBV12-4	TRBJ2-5	TGTGCCAGCAGTTTAGAAAGTGGGGAGGGGGGTCCGGAGACCCAGTACTTC	CASSLESGEGGPETQYF
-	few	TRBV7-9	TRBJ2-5	TGTGCCAGCAGCCGTGGGGCGAGAAGGGAGACCCAGTACTTC	CASSRGARRETQYF
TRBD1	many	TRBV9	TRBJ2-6	TGTGCCAGCAGCGTACCTCTCCAGGGGGCCGGGGCCAACGTCCTGACTTTC	CASSVPLQGAGANVLTF
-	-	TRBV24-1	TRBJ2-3	TGTGCCACCAGTGATTTCACCCATAGCACAGATACGCAGTATTTT	CATSDFTHSTDTQYF
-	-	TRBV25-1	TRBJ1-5	TGTGCCAGCAGTGACCGCGGGACAACCAGCAATCAGCCCCAGCATTTT	CASSDRGTTSNQPQHF
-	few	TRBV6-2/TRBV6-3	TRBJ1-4	TGTGCCAGCAGCTTATACGACAGGCTCCTGTTTTTT	CASSLYDRLLFF
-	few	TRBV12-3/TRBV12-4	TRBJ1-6	TGTGCCAGCACCCCCAATTTGGGGGCGAGCTCCTATAATTCACCCCTCCACTTT	CASTPNLGASSYNSPLHF
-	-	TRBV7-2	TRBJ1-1	TGTGCCAGCAGCTTTAGGTCCGGTGGGTCGAAGAACACTGAAGCTTTCTTT	CASSFRSGGSKNTEAFF
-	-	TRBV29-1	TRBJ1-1	TGCAGCGTTGTCAGGAACACTGAAGCTTTCTTT	CSVVRNTEAFF
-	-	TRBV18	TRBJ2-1	TGTGCCAGCTCCGAAGAAAGCAGGCTTCCCCGCAATGAGCAGTTCTTC	CASSEESRLPRNEQFF
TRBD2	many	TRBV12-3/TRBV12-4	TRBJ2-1	TGTGCCAGCACCAAGTGGACTAGCGGGGGGACCTACAATGAGCAGTTCTTC	CASTKWTSGGTYNEQFF
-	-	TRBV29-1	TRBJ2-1	TGCAGCGTGAGGGTGCTCCCCTACAATGAGCAGTTCTTC	CSVRVLPYNEQFF
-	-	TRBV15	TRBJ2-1	TGTGCCACCAGCAGAGATGAGCTGTGGGGGTCCTACAATGAGCAGTTCTTC	CATSRDELWGSYNEQFF
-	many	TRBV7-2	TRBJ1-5	TGTGCCAGCAGCTTAGCAGGGGGATGGTATAGCAATCAGCCCCAGCATTTT	CASSLAGGWYSNQPQHF
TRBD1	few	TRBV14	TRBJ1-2	TGTGCCAGCAGCCAAGCCAGGACAGGGGACGACTATGGCTACACCTTC	CASSQARTGDDYGYTF
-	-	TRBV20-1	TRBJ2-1	TGCAGTGCTAGAGCCTCAGGCGGGGGCCCCCCTAATGAGCAGTTCTTC	CSARASGGGPPNEQFF
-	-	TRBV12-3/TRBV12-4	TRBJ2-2	TGTGCCCTACTGGCCGCGGCAGGGGAAAACATCGGGGAGCTGTTTTTT	CALLAAAGENIGELFF
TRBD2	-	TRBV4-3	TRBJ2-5	TGCGCCAGCAGCCACGGACTAGCGGATCAAGAGACCCAGTACTTC	CASSHGLADQETQYF
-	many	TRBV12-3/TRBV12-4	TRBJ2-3	TGTGCCAGCAGTTTAATCAGGACAGCCCCATTGCGGGTTAGCACAGATACGCAGTATTTT	CASSLIRTAPLRVSTDTQYF
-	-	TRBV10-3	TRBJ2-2	TGTGCCATCAGGAATAGCTTAAACACCGGGGAGCTGTTTTTT	CAIRNSLNTGELFF
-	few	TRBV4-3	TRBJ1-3	TGCGCCAGCAGCCAAGATCGGACAAAGGGAAACACCATATATTTT	CASSQDRTKGNTIYF
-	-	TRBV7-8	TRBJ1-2	TGTGCCAGCAGACCTCCCGGGACTCCGGATGGCTACACCTTC	CASRPPGTPDGYTF
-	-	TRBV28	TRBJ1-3	TGTGCCAACAGTCTTAGGACTGGGGGGGAGAGCTCTGGAAACACCATATATTTT	CANSLRTGGESSGNTIYF
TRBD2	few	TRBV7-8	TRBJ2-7	TGTGCCAGCAGCGTCCAGCGGGGGGCCTACTACGAGCAGTACTTC	CASSVQRGAYYEQYF
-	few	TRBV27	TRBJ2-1	TGTGCCAGCAGTTTATCGGGCCCGAACAATGAGCAGTTCTTC	CASSLSGPNNEQFF
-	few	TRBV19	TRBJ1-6	TGTGCCAGTAGTATCGCTCGGGGGGGCGATTCACCCCTCCACTTT	CASSIARGGDSPLHF
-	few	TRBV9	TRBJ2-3	TGTGCCAGCAGCGTAGTAGGGTACCGGGATCCAAGAGATACGCAGTATTTT	CASSVVGYRDPRDTQYF
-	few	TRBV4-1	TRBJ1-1	TGCGCCAGCCTGGGGGGGGGGAACACTGAAGCTTTCTTT	CASLGGGNTEAFF
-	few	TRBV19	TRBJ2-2	TGTGCCAGTAGTATAAAGGGAAGACCTACACAGGAGCTGTTTTTT	CASSIKGRPTQELFF
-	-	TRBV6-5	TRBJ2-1	TGTGCCAGCAGTTACGGTGCCCTCGGCAATGAGCAGTTCTTC	CASSYGALGNEQFF
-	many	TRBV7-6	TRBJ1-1	TGTGCCAGCAGCTCCATCCTGTCAGGGATGAGCACTGAAGCTTTCTTT	CASSSILSGMSTEAFF
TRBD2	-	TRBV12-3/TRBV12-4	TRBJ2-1	TGTGCCAGCAACCTTGGGGGGGGGGTGAATGAGCAGTTCTTC	CASNLGGGVNEQFF
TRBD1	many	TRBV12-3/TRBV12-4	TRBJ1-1	TGTGCCAGCAGTCTGACAGGGGAGAACACTGAAGCTTTCTTT	CASSLTGENTEAFF
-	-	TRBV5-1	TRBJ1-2	TGCGCCAGCAGCCTCCATGAGGGGGGAGCTAACTATGGCTACACCTTC	CASSLHEGGANYGYTF
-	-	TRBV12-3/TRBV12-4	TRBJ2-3	TGTGCCAGCCTCCTCGGGGCAGTTCCTAGCACAGATACGCAGTATTTT	CASLLGAVPSTDTQYF
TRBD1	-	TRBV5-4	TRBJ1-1	TGTGCCAGCTACACCACAGGGGGCACTGAAGCTTTCTTT	CASYTTGGTEAFF
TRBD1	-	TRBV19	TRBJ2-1	TGTGCCAGTAGTATCACGGGACAGGGGAATGAGCAGTTCTTC	CASSITGQGNEQFF
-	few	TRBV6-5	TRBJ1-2	TGTGCCAGCCGTACCTTGGGGGAGGGAGTCAACTATGGCTACACCTTC	CASRTLGEGVNYGYTF
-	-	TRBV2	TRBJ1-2	TGTGCCAGCAAGGGCAGTGTCTATGGCTACACCTTC	CASKGSVYGYTF
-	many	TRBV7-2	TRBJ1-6	TGTGCCAGCAGCTTGACACCCGCTCCCTATAATTCACCCCTCCACTTT	CASSLTPAPYNSPLHF
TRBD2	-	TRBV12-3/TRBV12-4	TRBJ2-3	TGTGCCAGCAGTTCCCCTCACCTAGCGGGGGGAGATACGCAGTATTTT	CASSSPHLAGGDTQYF
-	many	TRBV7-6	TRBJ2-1	TGTGCCAGCAGCCAGGGTTTTATATTACCCCAAACCAAGGACAATGAGCAGTTCTTC	CASSQGFILPQTKDNEQFF
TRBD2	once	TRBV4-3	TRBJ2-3	TGCGCCAGCAGCCATCGCTTAGCGGGTACCAGCACAGATACGCAGTATTTT	CASSHRLAGTSTDTQYF
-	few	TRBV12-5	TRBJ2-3	TGTGCTAGTGGAAGGAGGACAGATACGCAGTATTTT	CASGRRTDTQYF
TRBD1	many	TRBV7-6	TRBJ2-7	TGTGCCAGCAGCATAGGGGACAGCCGTGTCTACGAGCAGTACTTC	CASSIGDSRVYEQYF
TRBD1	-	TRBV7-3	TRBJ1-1	TGTGCCAGCAGCACACCGGGACAGAAAGCTTTCTTT	CASSTPGQKAFF
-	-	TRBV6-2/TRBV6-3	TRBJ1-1	TGTGCCAGCAGTTACTCTTCTGAAGCTTTCTTT	CASSYSSEAFF